These 29 T cell receptor beta chains originate from one sample sequenced in a study of blood T cell repertoires in COVID-19. Libraries were prepared by immunoSEQ multiplex PCR; TCRdb keeps only in-frame clonotypes and omits some of them. Of approximately 15,000 clones detected, around 73% appear once; the ten largest clones hold 20% to 25%. Sequencing was done on a sample of peripheral blood. The receptors come from a boy aged 2 to 10 with active or convalescent COVID-19.

The chain couples TRBV21-1 to TRBJ2-7; the table's D call TRBD1 went unverified against the DNA. TRBV21-1 is noted as a pseudogene. This CDR3 spans 14 amino acids. The CDR3 DNA is TGTGCCAGCAGCCGTGGACAGGGCTCCTACGAGCAGTACTTC. Protein: CASSRGQGSYEQYF.

V is TRBV18 and J is TRBJ1-5; the D is unclear. The CDR3 is 15 amino acids. V lost 6 bases and J lost 0, with 12 bases in between. Germline V gene sequence: CDR1 KGHSH, CDR2 LQKENI. Here the CDR3 DNA reads TGTGCCAGCTCGTACTCCGTTCCTAGCAATCAGCCCCAGCATTTT. Translating it yields CASSYSVPSNQPQHF.

The chain combines TRBV23-1 with TRBJ1-4, with TRBD1 identical over 8 bases. TRBV23-1 is an ORF for which the function is uncertain. This CDR3 is 18 amino acids long. Trimming cost V 1 base and J 10 bases; bases outside gene matches: 17. The CDR3 here is CASSQWRSGGTGLGKLFF. DNA for the CDR3: TGCGCCAGCAGTCAATGGAGATCTGGCGGGACAGGCTTGGGAAAACTGTTTTTT.

The rearrangement joins TRBV28 to TRBJ2-2, with 7 nucleotides matching TRBD1. The CDR3 length is 15 residues. The trim removed 6 bases at V and 6 bases at J, leaving 10 bases unmatched. CDR1 MDHEN and CDR2 SYDVKM come from the germline V gene. CDR3 coding DNA: TGTGCCAGCAGCCGACCGTTAGACAGGGCCGGGGAGCTGTTTTTT. Translating it yields CASSRPLDRAGELFF.

This chain uses TRBV23-1 with TRBJ1-5; TRBD1 is a possible D gene (6 bases). TRBV23-1 is filed as an ORF, its function uncertain. The CDR3 is 15 residues long. V was clipped by 6 bases and J by 7 bases, with 19 bases between them. The CDR3 DNA follows: TGCGCCAGCAGACGCTTATTACAGGGTTGGCAGCCCCAGCATTTT. Protein sequence: CASRRLLQGWQPQHF.

This chain uses TRBV11-2 with TRBJ2-1; D is perhaps TRBD1 (5 bases). The CDR3 loop spans 14 amino acids. Germline CDR1 is SGHAT and CDR2 is FQNNGV. Trimming removed 5 bases from V and 5 bases from J, with 13 bases in between. In DNA, the CDR3 is TGTGCCAGCAGCGAAAGGGGCTGGCACAATGAGCAGTTCTTC. It specifies CASSERGWHNEQFF.

The chain uses TRBV30 and TRBJ2-5; perhaps TRBD2 as D (6 bases). CDR1 and CDR2 (germline): GTSNPN, SVGIG (reference sequence). The CDR3 sequence is 15 residues long. V dropped 0 bases and J dropped 9 bases, with 20 bases sitting between them. The chain's CDR3 is CAWSVPGAWVRAQYF. CDR3 nucleotides: TGTGCCTGGAGTGTACCGGGAGCGTGGGTTAGGGCCCAGTACTTC.

This chain connects TRBV5-1 to TRBJ2-7; 9 bases agree with TRBD1. Unmatched junction bases numbered 10, after V lost 4 bases and J lost 5 bases. CDR1 is SGHRS and CDR2 is YFSETQ in the germline V gene. The CDR3 covers 15 residues. The CDR3 nucleotides are TGCGCCAGCAGCGGGAGCGGGGACAGGGTTGACGAGCAGTACTTC. This gives the protein CASSGSGDRVDEQYF.

The sample holds one count of this clone. V gene TRBV27 combines with J gene TRBJ2-1, with 7 bases fitting TRBD2. V was clipped by 8 bases and J by 9 bases; unmatched bases: 7. The CDR3 totals 12 residues. Looked up from germline, CDR1 is MNHEY and CDR2 is SMNVEV (reference sequence). The CDR3 bases are TGTGCCAGCGGATTCCCGGGAGGTGAGCAGTTCTTC. Protein product: CASGFPGGEQFF.

J is TRBJ1-1 and V is TRBV28; D perhaps matches TRBD1 (5 bases). The CDR3 covers 16 residues. The V end was cut by 3 bases, the J end by 0 bases, with 14 bases between. Germline V CDR1 and CDR2: MDHEN, SYDVKM. The CDR3 loop reads CASSFLSGFVNTEAFF. CDR3 DNA sequence: TGTGCCAGCAGTTTTTTGTCAGGGTTCGTGAACACTGAAGCTTTCTTT. The complete variable domain, with remaining parts taken from reference TRBV28 and TRBJ1-1, reads DVKVTQSSRYLVKRTGEKVFLECVQDMDHENMFWYRQDPGLGLRLIYFSYDVKMKEKGDIPEGYSVSREKKERFSLILESASTNQTSMYLCASSFLSGFVNTEAFFGQGTRLTVV.

The chain combines TRBV28 with TRBJ1-2; perhaps TRBD1 as D (6 bases). V lost 7 bases and J lost 3, with 12 bases in between. Germline CDR1 reads MDHEN; CDR2 reads SYDVKM. This CDR3 has 13 residues. In nucleotides, the CDR3 is TGTGCCAGCAAACAGGGTACAGACTATGGCTACACCTTC. This gives the protein CASKQGTDYGYTF.

This chain joins TRBV28 and TRBJ2-1, with D perhaps matching TRBD2 (5 bases). Between the trimmed V and J ends, which lost 3 bases and 5 bases, there was a span of 8 bases. Germline CDR1 reads MDHEN; CDR2 reads SYDVKM. This CDR3 comprises 13 residues. Here the CDR3 DNA reads TGTGCCAGCAGTTTCGGAGGCCACAATGAGCAGTTCTTC. This encodes CASSFGGHNEQFF.

V usage is TRBV9 and J usage is TRBJ2-3; 7 positions agree with TRBD1. V lost 4 bases and J lost 1; bases outside the gene matches: 6. Germline CDR1 and CDR2: SGDLS and YYNGEE. The CDR3 covers 15 residues. This CDR3 is CASSFRGQGTDTQYF. DNA for the CDR3: TGTGCCAGCAGCTTCAGAGGACAGGGCACAGATACGCAGTATTTT.

To note about this clone: Additional DNA sequences in this sample encode the identical CDR3. This chain uses TRBV9 with TRBJ1-1, with 7 bases that match TRBD1. The CDR3 is made up of 13 amino acids. J was trimmed by 1 base and V by 3 bases; bases with no gene match: 0. Per the germline V gene, CDR1 is SGDLS and CDR2 is YYNGEE. The CDR3 sequence: CASSGDRNTEAFF. Here the CDR3 DNA reads TGTGCCAGCAGCGGGGACAGGAACACTGAAGCTTTCTTT.

This clone came up a few times. The chain carries TRBV6-4 and TRBJ2-1; D perhaps matches TRBD1 (6 bases). The germline gives CDR1 MRHNA, CDR2 SNTAGT. The ends were cut back, 5 bases at V and 5 bases at J, with 10 bases in the middle. This CDR3 has 13 amino acids. CDR3 protein: CASSRGGNNEQFF. In DNA form, the CDR3 reads TGTGCCAGCAGTAGAGGGGGAAACAATGAGCAGTTCTTC.

The gene calls are TRBV18 and TRBJ2-4; maybe TRBD2 (5 bases). Germline CDR1 KGHSH, CDR2 LQKENI. The length of the CDR3 is 17 residues. The V gene lost 2 bases and the J gene lost 3 bases, with 17 bases spanning the gap. The DNA of the CDR3 is TGTGCCAGCTCACCAAGCAAGCTAGCCGGTGTCAAAAACATTCAGTACTTC. Its protein product is CASSPSKLAGVKNIQYF.

The V gene is TRBV10-2, the J gene TRBJ2-5; D might be TRBD2 (5 bases). CDR3 length equals 16 residues. Germline CDR1 and CDR2: WSHSY and SAAADI. The V end lost 2 bases, the J end lost 0 bases, and 13 bases lay between the germline ends. This chain's CDR3 is CASSEDEGDYQETQYF. CDR3 in DNA: TGCGCCAGCAGTGAGGATGAGGGAGACTACCAAGAGACCCAGTACTTC.

The V gene is TRBV6-2 or TRBV6-3, the J gene TRBJ2-1; D not certain. Germline CDR1 and CDR2: MNHEY and SVGEGT. V lost 6 bases and J 13 bases, leaving 19 bases between the germline ends. This CDR3 contains 13 residues. The CDR3 reads CASSRAHGSRQFF. The CDR3 DNA reads TGTGCCAGCAGCCGGGCTCATGGCTCTCGTCAGTTCTTC.

The chain employs TRBV6-4 and TRBJ2-3; 9 bases align to TRBD2. V lost 3 bases to trimming and J lost 6 bases; unmatched junction nucleotides: 7. The CDR3 extends over 15 amino acids. Germline V gene lookup returns CDR1 MRHNA and CDR2 SNTAGT. The CDR3 protein is CASSEGSAGGDTQYF. The CDR3 DNA follows: TGTGCCAGCAGTGAGGGATCAGCGGGGGGTGATACGCAGTATTTT.

V usage is TRBV28 and J usage is TRBJ1-2; no clear D gene. The CDR3 is 16 amino acids. Trimming shortened V by 7 bases and J by 3 bases, and 21 bases separated the two germline ends. CDR1 is MDHEN, CDR2 SYDVKM, per germline. Written as DNA, the CDR3 is TGTGCCAGCACCGGCGGTGCTCTGGGTACCGACTATGGCTACACCTTC. This codes for CASTGGALGTDYGYTF.

The rearrangement joins TRBV9 to TRBJ2-5; D possibly corresponds to TRBD1 (6 bases). This CDR3 comprises 13 residues. The V gene lost 0 bases and the J gene lost 3 bases, with 6 bases spanning the gap. The V gene's germline CDR1 is SGDLS and CDR2 YYNGEE. CDR3 protein: CASSVGTEETQYF. CDR3 nucleotide sequence: TGTGCCAGCAGCGTAGGGACAGAAGAGACCCAGTACTTC. The full variable domain, in which reference TRBV9 and TRBJ2-5 provide the parts outside the CDR3, is DSGVTQTPKHLITATGQRVTLRCSPRSGDLSVYWYQQSLDQGLQFLIQYYNGEERAKGNILERFSAQQFPDLHSELNLSSLELGDSALYFCASSVGTEETQYFGPGTRLLVL.

The V call is TRBV5-1, the J call TRBJ2-5; D is undetermined. The V end lost 1 base, the J end lost 5 bases, and 9 bases lay between the germline ends. The CDR3 sequence is 13 residues long. Germline-derived CDR1 and CDR2 are SGHRS and YFSETQ. The CDR3 sequence is CASSLTLEETQYF. In nucleotides, the CDR3 is TGCGCCAGCAGCTTGACTCTAGAGGAGACCCAGTACTTC. Drawing the rest from reference TRBV5-1 and TRBJ2-5, the complete variable domain is KAGVTQTPRYLIKTRGQQVTLSCSPISGHRSVSWYQQTPGQGLQFLFEYFSETQRNKGNFPGRFSGRQFSNSRSEMNVSTLELGDSALYLCASSLTLEETQYFGPGTRLLVL.

This clone was recorded only once. The chain carries TRBV18 and TRBJ2-7; the match to TRBD1 covers 12 bases. This CDR3 is 17 amino acids long. Germline CDR1 reads KGHSH; CDR2 reads LQKENI. V lost 8 bases to trimming and J lost 7 bases; unmatched junction nucleotides: 18. CDR3 coding DNA: TGTGCCAGCGACAGAGGTGGAACGGGACAGGGGGCGCATGAGCAGTACTTC. It specifies CASDRGGTGQGAHEQYF.

The CDR3 region is CASSTGDTQYF. The CDR3 DNA reads as TGTGCCAGCTCGACCGGGGATACGCAGTATTTT. V gene TRBV6-5 combines with J gene TRBJ2-3; D unclear. The V gene's germline CDR1 is MNHEY and CDR2 SVGAGI. V dropped 8 bases and J dropped 6 bases, with 9 bases sitting between them. The CDR3 spans 11 residues.

The chain has TRBV2 and TRBJ2-3; D is ambiguous. The CDR3 is 12 residues long. V shed 5 bases and J shed 0 bases, with 3 bases lying between them. Germline V lookup: CDR1 SNHLY, CDR2 FYNNEI. This chain's CDR3 is CASSQSTDTQYF. The DNA for the CDR3 is TGTGCCAGCAGTCAGAGCACAGATACGCAGTATTTT.

The V gene is TRBV28, the J gene TRBJ1-1; 9 nucleotides align to TRBD1. CDR3 length: 16 residues. Looked up from germline, CDR1 is MDHEN and CDR2 is SYDVKM. CDR3 sequence: CFHGGRTGGLITEAFF. The CDR3, as DNA: TGTTTCCACGGGGGGAGAACAGGGGGCTTAATCACTGAAGCTTTCTTT.

This chain uses TRBV6-5 with TRBJ1-5; D gene unclear. Germline V gene sequence: CDR1 MNHEY, CDR2 SVGAGI. Trimming took 8 bases from V and 7 from J, leaving 15 bases between them. This CDR3 contains 13 residues. In DNA, the CDR3 is TGTGCCAGCGCCGATATCAGGCACCAGCCCCAGCATTTT. Protein sequence: CASADIRHQPQHF.

The gene calls are TRBV9 and TRBJ2-7, with D perhaps matching TRBD2 (6 bases). V was cut by 0 bases and J by 1 base, with 11 bases left in between. The germline gives CDR1 SGDLS, CDR2 YYNGEE. This CDR3 is 15 amino acids long. CDR3 in amino acids: CASSVDDGRSYEQYF. The CDR3 DNA follows: TGTGCCAGCAGCGTAGACGACGGGAGATCCTACGAGCAGTACTTC.

The chain couples TRBV27 to TRBJ1-2; no clear D gene. The CDR3 has 14 residues. Germline V gene data show CDR1 as MNHEY and CDR2 as SMNVEV (reference sequence). Trimming pared 4 bases from V and 7 bases from J, leaving 16 bases between. The DNA for the CDR3 is TGTGCCAGCAGTTCTAGCGTTACGGGTGGTGGCTACACCTTC. Translating it yields CASSSSVTGGGYTF.